A single sample is the source of the 26 T cell receptor beta chains below, sequenced in a study of cytomegalovirus exposure and HLA in healthy donors. TCRdb keeps only in-frame clones here, not all; method: immunoSEQ multiplex PCR. The sample lists 300,000 to 400,000 clones; roughly 86% were seen once. Sequenced sample: PBMCs. Receptor source: a man aged 25 to 45 in good health and CMV-seronegative.

The chain has TRBV12-5 and TRBJ1-1; D gene ambiguous. Germline CDR1 reads LGHNT; CDR2 reads FRNRAP. The CDR3 is made up of 14 amino acids. V lost 1 base and J lost 1, with 7 bases in between. CDR3 in DNA: TGTGCTAGTGGTTTGGCTGCAGGGAACACTGAAGCTTTCTTT. Protein sequence: CASGLAAGNTEAFF.

This chain uses TRBV27 with TRBJ2-7; TRBD2 matches 11 bases. The CDR3 is made up of 18 amino acids. J was trimmed by 2 bases and V by 6 bases; bases with no gene match: 15. The germline gives CDR1 MNHEY, CDR2 SMNVEV (reference sequence). This CDR3 is CASRSLAGGILDTYEQYF. For the CDR3, the DNA is TGTGCCAGCAGATCCCTAGCGGGGGGCATACTAGATACCTACGAGCAGTACTTC.

The V gene is TRBV6-5, the J gene TRBJ1-6; 8 bases line up with TRBD1. The CDR3 runs 15 residues. Germline trimming cut 6 bases from V and 5 bases from J; bases unmatched to any gene: 6. Germline V CDR1 and CDR2: MNHEY, SVGAGI. CDR3 residues: CASRTGTGDNSPLHF. The CDR3 bases are TGTGCCAGCAGGACCGGGACAGGAGATAATTCACCCCTCCACTTT.

The chain couples TRBV27 to TRBJ1-4; possibly TRBD1 for D (6 bases). Germline-derived CDR1 and CDR2 are MNHEY and SMNVEV (reference sequence). The CDR3 is 15 amino acids. With 2 bases removed from V and 7 bases from J, the gap between germline ends came to 14 bases. The CDR3 DNA reads TGTGCCAGCAGTTTAATGGGGGCCCCAGGTGAAAAACTGTTTTTT. This sequence encodes CASSLMGAPGEKLFF.

V is TRBV6-5 and J is TRBJ2-7, with no clear D. V was pared by 2 bases and J by 6 bases, with 8 bases between. Germline V gene sequence: CDR1 MNHEY, CDR2 SVGAGI. The CDR3 runs 12 residues. CDR3 bases: TGTGCCAGCAGTTACAGTGGCATCGAGCAGTACTTC. Translated: CASSYSGIEQYF.

This clone showed up just a few times. The chain combines TRBV6-5 with TRBJ1-1, with TRBD1 identical over 9 bases. Germline V lookup: CDR1 MNHEY, CDR2 SVGAGI. The CDR3 runs 15 residues. V lost 2 bases, J lost 0 bases, and 1 base stayed unmatched. Written as DNA, the CDR3 is TGTGCCAGCAGTTACGGACAGGGGATGAACACTGAAGCTTTCTTT. It is translated as CASSYGQGMNTEAFF.

DNA for the CDR3: TGCGCCAGCAGCTTCGGGTTAACTAATGAAAAACTGTTTTTT. Protein product: CASSFGLTNEKLFF. The chain carries TRBV5-1 and TRBJ1-4; D remains unclear. The CDR3 sequence is 14 residues long. The V end lost 2 bases, the J end lost 1 base, and 6 bases lay between the germline ends. Germline V lookup: CDR1 SGHRS, CDR2 YFSETQ.

Notes on this clone: Other DNA variants within this sample encode the same CDR3. This chain joins TRBV6-5 and TRBJ2-1, with 9 positions matching TRBD2. Germline V lookup: CDR1 MNHEY, CDR2 SVGAGI. The CDR3 is 15 amino acids. The V gene end was trimmed by 0 bases and the J gene end by 7 bases; junction bases not matched to a gene: 4. This CDR3 is CASSYSGLAGNEQFF. The CDR3 DNA reads as TGTGCCAGCAGTTACTCGGGACTAGCAGGGAATGAGCAGTTCTTC.

This chain uses TRBV4-1 with TRBJ1-3, with D unclear. The CDR3 totals 14 residues. With 6 bases removed from V and 2 bases from J, the gap between germline ends came to 11 bases. Germline assignment: CDR1 MGHRA and CDR2 YSYEKL. For the CDR3, the DNA is TGCGCCAGCAGTATTGGGCATCCTGGAAACACCATATATTTT. This codes for CASSIGHPGNTIYF.

CDR3 region: CASSQAYQATNEKLFF. CDR3 nucleotide sequence: TGTGCCAGCAGCCAGGCCTATCAGGCAACTAATGAAAAACTGTTTTTT. The V call is TRBV4-2, the J call TRBJ1-4; D not certain. The CDR3 totals 16 residues. CDR1 and CDR2 from the germline V gene are LGHNA and YNFKEQ. V gave up 3 bases and J gave up 0 bases, with 11 bases separating them.

The V and J genes are TRBV5-1 and TRBJ2-2, with TRBD1 matching 11 bases. V trimming: 7 bases; J trimming: 5 bases; junction bases outside the gene matches: 4. Germline V lookup: CDR1 SGHRS, CDR2 YFSETQ. The CDR3 runs to 14 residues. The CDR3 here is CASQRDRGTGELFF. The CDR3 DNA reads TGCGCCAGCCAGAGGGACAGGGGGACCGGGGAGCTGTTTTTT.

V gene TRBV7-2 combines with J gene TRBJ1-5, with a tentative D call TRBD1 (6 bases). Germline V gene data show CDR1 as SGHTA and CDR2 as FQGNSA. Trimming removed 1 base at V and 6 bases at J, with 7 bases between. The CDR3 runs to 13 residues. The CDR3, as DNA: TGTGCCAGCAGCTTAGACAGGGTTCAGCCCCAGCATTTT. Translation: CASSLDRVQPQHF. Variable domain in full (rest from reference TRBV7-2 and TRBJ1-5): GAGVSQSPSNKVTEKGKDVELRCDPISGHTALYWYRQSLGQGLEFLIYFQGNSAPDKSGLPSDRFSAERTGGSVSTLTIQRTQQEDSAVYLCASSLDRVQPQHFGDGTRLSIL.

CDR3 sequence: CASPIRDRGGDEQFF. The CDR3 bases are TGTGCCAGCCCAATCCGAGACAGGGGTGGGGATGAGCAGTTCTTC. This chain connects TRBV19 to TRBJ2-1, with TRBD1 matching 8 bases. CDR1 is LNHDA, CDR2 SQIVND, per germline (reference sequence). With 9 bases clipped from V and 8 bases from J, the junction kept 15 bases outside the gene matches. The CDR3 is made up of 15 amino acids.

The chain links TRBV28 to TRBJ1-1, with D maybe TRBD1 (5 bases). The germline CDR1 and CDR2 sequences are MDHEN and SYDVKM. The CDR3 runs 13 residues. V was pared by 6 bases and J by 3 bases, with 11 bases between. CDR3 sequence reads: CASSPHRYTEAFF. The CDR3 DNA reads TGTGCCAGCAGCCCCCACAGGTACACTGAAGCTTTCTTT.

V usage is TRBV5-6 and J usage is TRBJ2-7; D not certain. The CDR3 is 12 amino acids. Germline CDR1 and CDR2: SGHDT and YYEEEE. V was clipped by 0 bases and J by 7 bases, with 8 bases between them. The CDR3 region is CASSLGAWEQYF. The DNA of the CDR3 is TGTGCCAGCAGCTTGGGAGCGTGGGAGCAGTACTTC. The full variable domain, in which reference TRBV5-6 and TRBJ2-7 provide the parts outside the CDR3, is DAGVTQSPTHLIKTRGQQVTLRCSPKSGHDTVSWYQQALGQGPQFIFQYYEEEERQRGNFPDRFSGHQFPNYSSELNVNALLLGDSALYLCASSLGAWEQYFGPGTRLTVT.

The gene calls are TRBV19 and TRBJ2-4; 12 nucleotides line up with TRBD2. This CDR3 region has 17 residues. V gave up 4 bases and J gave up 6 bases; unmatched junction bases: 10. Germline CDR1 LNHDA, CDR2 SQIVND (reference sequence). The CDR3 DNA reads TGTGCCAGTAGTACCGCTAGCGGGGGGGCACTTGTAAACATTCAGTACTTC. Its protein is CASSTASGGALVNIQYF.

In this sample, this clone turned up once. The rearrangement uses TRBV5-4 and TRBJ2-7, with D perhaps matching TRBD1 (5 bases). Germline V CDR1 and CDR2: SGHNT, YYREEE (reference sequence). The length of the CDR3 is 15 residues. V shed 5 bases and J shed 4 bases, with 19 bases lying between them. The CDR3: CASSSLRAGIYEQYF. Written as DNA, the CDR3 is TGTGCCAGCAGTTCCTTGAGAGCAGGGATATACGAGCAGTACTTC.

There are a few counts of this clone. J is TRBJ1-2 and V is TRBV7-9, with D unresolved. The CDR3 contains 12 residues. Germline-derived CDR1 and CDR2 are SEHNR and FQNEAQ (reference sequence). Trimming removed 4 bases from V and 7 bases from J, with 10 bases in between. Here the CDR3 reads CASSSPLSGYTF. The CDR3 nucleotides are TGTGCCAGCAGCTCCCCGTTGTCTGGCTACACCTTC.

This chain uses TRBV4-3 with TRBJ1-3; no firm D call. The CDR3 is 14 residues long. The germline gives CDR1 LGHNA, CDR2 YSLEER. V dropped 0 bases and J dropped 3 bases, with 6 bases sitting between them. The CDR3 loop is CASSQDLYGNTIYF. The CDR3 nucleotides read TGCGCCAGCAGCCAAGACTTGTATGGAAACACCATATATTTT.

This rearrangement joins TRBV5-8 to TRBJ2-5; 9 bases fit TRBD1. V was clipped by 3 bases and J by 6 bases; unmatched bases: 6. The CDR3 covers 14 residues. Germline CDR1 and CDR2: SGHTS and YDEGEE. CDR3 DNA sequence: TGTGCCAGCAGCTCAGGACAGGGGTGGCAGACCCAGTACTTC. This sequence encodes CASSSGQGWQTQYF. Drawing the rest from reference TRBV5-8 and TRBJ2-5, the complete variable domain is EAGVTQSPTHLIKTRGQQATLRCSPISGHTSVYWYQQALGLGLQFLLWYDEGEERNRGNFPPRFSGRQFPNYSSELNVNALELEDSALYLCASSSGQGWQTQYFGPGTRLLVL.

The rearrangement uses TRBV7-9 and TRBJ1-1; D remains ambiguous. Germline V gene data show CDR1 as SEHNR and CDR2 as FQNEAQ (reference sequence). V was clipped by 7 bases and J by 1 base, with 13 bases between them. The length of the CDR3 is 14 residues. For the CDR3, the DNA is TGTGCCAGCATCACTTACGGGGAGAACACTGAAGCTTTCTTT. It specifies CASITYGENTEAFF. Full variable domain (missing parts from reference TRBV7-9 and TRBJ1-1): DTGVSQNPRHKITKRGQNVTFRCDPISEHNRLYWYRQTLGQGPEFLTYFQNEAQLEKSRLLSDRFSAERPKGSFSTLEIQRTEQGDSAMYLCASITYGENTEAFFGQGTRLTVV.

The chain links TRBV7-2 to TRBJ1-5, with D hard to call. Trimming pared 5 bases from V and 4 bases from J, leaving 12 bases between. Germline-derived CDR1 and CDR2 are SGHTA and FQGNSA. The CDR3 is 14 amino acids. The CDR3 nucleotides are TGTGCCAGCAGCCCCCGGGCGGGAAATCAGCCCCAGCATTTT. It yields the protein CASSPRAGNQPQHF. The variable domain in full, completed from reference TRBV7-2 and TRBJ1-5, reads GAGVSQSPSNKVTEKGKDVELRCDPISGHTALYWYRQSLGQGLEFLIYFQGNSAPDKSGLPSDRFSAERTGGSVSTLTIQRTQQEDSAVYLCASSPRAGNQPQHFGDGTRLSIL.

Here the CDR3 DNA reads TGCGCCAGCAGCCAAGAAGGACTGCGGGGCTACACCTTC. Encoded protein: CASSQEGLRGYTF. This chain uses TRBV4-3 with TRBJ1-2; D uncertain. CDR1 and CDR2 (germline): LGHNA, YSLEER. This CDR3 has 13 residues. V dropped 0 bases and J dropped 8 bases, with 10 bases sitting between them.

This clone was picked up one time. The chain joins TRBV11-2 to TRBJ2-1, with D uncertain. V lost 3 bases and J lost 8, with 11 bases in between. Germline values: CDR1 SGHAT, CDR2 FQNNGV. This CDR3 contains 13 residues. This CDR3 reads CASSFNQAHEQFF. The CDR3 nucleotides are TGTGCCAGCAGCTTCAACCAGGCCCATGAGCAGTTCTTC.

The V and J genes are TRBV6-1 and TRBJ2-7; TRBD2 is a possible D gene (6 bases). The V and J ends lost 3 bases and 4 bases respectively, with 10 bases between them. From germline, CDR1 is MNHNS and CDR2 SASEGT. The CDR3 sequence is 13 residues long. CDR3: CASSEGLQYEQYF. The CDR3 nucleotides read TGTGCCAGCAGTGAGGGACTCCAATACGAGCAGTACTTC.

This chain joins TRBV4-3 and TRBJ2-2; 9 positions match TRBD1. The junction had 8 bases not matched to a gene; V was cut back by 1 base and J by 5 bases. There are 17 residues in the CDR3. CDR1 is LGHNA, CDR2 YSLEER, per germline. CDR3 protein: CASSQVPQGAGTGELFF. As DNA, the CDR3 is TGCGCCAGCAGCCAAGTCCCACAGGGGGCAGGGACCGGGGAGCTGTTTTTT.